The 22 T cell receptor beta chains below come from one sample, sequenced in a study of cytomegalovirus exposure and HLA in healthy donors. TCRdb keeps only in-frame clones here, not all; method: immunoSEQ multiplex PCR. The profile shows 200,000 to 250,000 clones, around nine tenths of them singletons. Sequenced input: PBMCs. These TCRs come from a woman aged 18-29 years in good health and CMV-seropositive.

V usage is TRBV18 and J usage is TRBJ1-3, with TRBD1 as a possible D gene (6 bases). The CDR3 is 12 residues long. Trimming cost V 3 bases and J 8 bases, with 8 bases left between them. Germline V gene data show CDR1 as KGHSH and CDR2 as LQKENI. CDR3 coding DNA: TGTGCCAGCTCACCCAGGGGTGACACCATATATTTT. Translating gives CASSPRGDTIYF.

The rearrangement joins TRBV15 to TRBJ1-2; D remains ambiguous. Trimming removed 5 bases from V and 3 bases from J, with 10 bases in between. Germline lookup yields CDR1 LNHNV and CDR2 YYDKDF (reference sequence). This CDR3 spans 13 amino acids. DNA of the CDR3: TGTGCCACCAGCGCCGGGGTTGACTATGGCTACACCTTC. It yields the protein CATSAGVDYGYTF.

The chain employs TRBV5-6 and TRBJ2-6, with D perhaps TRBD1 (5 bases). V gave up 4 bases and J gave up 5 bases, with 13 bases separating them. This CDR3 has 15 residues. CDR1 is SGHDT and CDR2 is YYEEEE in the germline V gene. CDR3 residues: CASSPDTAWANVLTF. The CDR3 nucleotides read TGTGCCAGCAGCCCGGACACCGCTTGGGCCAACGTCCTGACTTTC.

The rearrangement uses TRBV4-1 and TRBJ2-7; possibly TRBD2 for D (6 bases). CDR1 and CDR2 (germline): MGHRA, YSYEKL. The CDR3 is 16 residues long. Trimming took 3 bases from V and 4 from J, leaving 19 bases between them. The CDR3 loop is CASSQEGTSNTYEQYF. The CDR3 nucleotides read TGCGCCAGCAGCCAGGAAGGGACTTCTAATACATACGAGCAGTACTTC.

The chain combines TRBV5-5 with TRBJ1-2, with 9 bases fitting TRBD1. Germline V lookup: CDR1 SGHKS, CDR2 YYEKEE (reference sequence). This CDR3 is built from 15 residues. V gave up 0 bases and J gave up 4 bases; unmatched junction bases: 4. The CDR3 spells CASSLAGQGSYGYTF. CDR3 nucleotide sequence: TGTGCCAGCAGCTTGGCGGGACAGGGATCCTATGGCTACACCTTC.

This chain links TRBV27 with TRBJ2-1; 9 bases align to TRBD2. The V segment lost 5 bases and the J segment 0 bases; nucleotides outside the gene matches: 5. Germline V gene sequence: CDR1 MNHEY, CDR2 SMNVEV (reference sequence). The CDR3 spans 16 residues. The CDR3 loop reads CASSLSGSRSYNEQFF. For the CDR3, the DNA is TGTGCCAGCAGTCTTAGCGGGAGTCGCTCCTACAATGAGCAGTTCTTC.

The chain combines TRBV30 with TRBJ2-2, with D possibly TRBD2 on 5 matching bases. Deletions cut 0 bases from V and 3 bases from J, with 11 bases between. The CDR3 has 15 amino acids. Germline V gene data show CDR1 as GTSNPN and CDR2 as SVGIG (reference sequence). CDR3 region: CAWSVTGTDTGELFF. The CDR3 DNA reads as TGTGCCTGGAGTGTAACGGGAACGGACACCGGGGAGCTGTTTTTT. The complete variable domain, with remaining parts taken from reference TRBV30 and TRBJ2-2, reads SQTIHQWPATLVQPVGSPLSLECTVEGTSNPNLYWYRQAAGRGLQLLFYSVGIGQISSEVPQNLSASRPQDRQFILSSKKLLLSDSGFYLCAWSVTGTDTGELFFGEGSRLTVL.

This chain joins TRBV27 and TRBJ2-1, with 7 bases identical to TRBD2. Germline lookup yields CDR1 MNHEY and CDR2 SMNVEV (reference sequence). The CDR3 is 12 residues long. Losses at the gene ends were 11 bases for V and 9 bases for J; bases not matched to a gene: 10. The CDR3 DNA follows: TGTGCCGCATGGGGGGGAGACGCTGAGCAGTTCTTC. Residues: CAAWGGDAEQFF.

The chain is built from TRBV7-2 and TRBJ2-7, with 10 bases fitting TRBD1. V was pared by 1 base and J by 1 base, with 4 bases of the junction left unmatched. The germline CDR1 and CDR2 sequences are SGHTA and FQGNSA. This CDR3 is 16 amino acids long. The CDR3 region is CASSLVGTGVSYEQYF. CDR3 DNA: TGTGCCAGCAGCTTAGTCGGGACAGGGGTATCCTACGAGCAGTACTTC.

The CDR3 reads CASSGGTGDTDTQYF. Written as DNA, the CDR3 is TGTGCCAGCAGTGGGGGGACAGGAGACACAGATACGCAGTATTTT. The chain couples TRBV2 to TRBJ2-3; 8 bases line up with TRBD1. From germline, CDR1 is SNHLY and CDR2 FYNNEI. V lost 4 bases and J lost 2; bases outside the gene matches: 5. CDR3 size: 15 residues.

The genes are TRBV27 and TRBJ1-1; D not certain. The CDR3 is made up of 15 amino acids. CDR1 and CDR2 (germline): MNHEY, SMNVEV (reference sequence). Trimming took off 5 bases at V and 0 bases at J, with 13 bases between the two ends. As DNA, the CDR3 is TGTGCCAGCAGTAATCGTGGGGAGATGAACACTGAAGCTTTCTTT. Translation gives CASSNRGEMNTEAFF.

CDR3 nucleotide sequence: TGCGCCACCCCACAGGGGGGTCGAGCCAAAAACATTCAGTACTTC. Its translation: CATPQGGRAKNIQYF. The chain joins TRBV4-1 to TRBJ2-4, with 8 bases identical to TRBD1. This CDR3 has 15 amino acids. V shed 10 bases, J shed 0 bases, and the junction held 8 bases outside the gene matches. Germline CDR1 and CDR2: MGHRA and YSYEKL.

On this clone: Other DNA sequences in the same sample also yield this CDR3. The chain couples TRBV27 to TRBJ2-1; D remains ambiguous. The germline CDR1 and CDR2 sequences are MNHEY and SMNVEV (reference sequence). Trimming left V 0 bases short and J 6 bases short, with 9 bases between. The CDR3 is 14 residues long. The CDR3 is CASSLSRGRNEQFF. The CDR3 region has the DNA TGTGCCAGCAGTTTATCTCGAGGCCGCAATGAGCAGTTCTTC.

J is TRBJ1-1 and V is TRBV30; weak D call: TRBD1 (5 bases). Germline-derived CDR1 and CDR2 are GTSNPN and SVGIG (reference sequence). The CDR3 is made up of 14 amino acids. Trimming took off 6 bases at V and 1 base at J, with 15 bases between the two ends. The CDR3 nucleotides read TGTGCCTGTACAAAAGGGGAGGGGAACACTGAAGCTTTCTTT. Translation: CACTKGEGNTEAFF.

V gene TRBV2 combines with J gene TRBJ2-1, with 15 nucleotides matching TRBD2. This CDR3 spans 17 amino acids. V gave up 6 bases and J gave up 8 bases; unmatched junction bases: 11. Germline V gives CDR1 SNHLY, CDR2 FYNNEI. The CDR3 DNA follows: TGTGCCAGCAGCCTCCGGACTAGCGGGAGGGCCAATCATGAGCAGTTCTTC. It yields the protein CASSLRTSGRANHEQFF.

As DNA, the CDR3 is TGCGCCAGCAGCCCAGCCGGACTAGCGGGAGTCAACCCCTACGAGCAGTACTTC. Its translation is CASSPAGLAGVNPYEQYF. V and J are TRBV4-1 and TRBJ2-7; 13 nucleotides match TRBD2. Germline V gene data show CDR1 as MGHRA and CDR2 as YSYEKL. The CDR3 is 18 residues long. V gave up 4 bases and J gave up 2 bases; unmatched junction bases: 11.

The J gene is TRBJ2-2, the V gene TRBV21-1; TRBD1 is the table's D call, not checked against the DNA. TRBV21-1 is a listed pseudogene. This CDR3 has 15 amino acids. The CDR3: CASYPGQGTSGELFF. CDR3 bases: TGTGCCAGCTACCCGGGACAGGGGACTTCGGGGGAGCTGTTTTTT.

The chain couples TRBV18 to TRBJ1-2; 9 bases match TRBD1. The length of the CDR3 is 14 residues. The germline V gene encodes CDR1 KGHSH and CDR2 LQKENI. Unmatched junction bases numbered 6, after V lost 4 bases and J lost 6 bases. The CDR3 loop is CASSRLQGADGYTF. Here the CDR3 DNA reads TGTGCCAGCTCACGACTACAGGGGGCGGATGGCTACACCTTC.

This chain joins TRBV14 and TRBJ2-5; weak D call: TRBD2 (5 bases). V was clipped by 1 base and J by 5 bases, with 11 bases between them. This CDR3 spans 14 amino acids. Germline loops: CDR1 SGHDN, CDR2 FVKESK. CDR3 sequence: CASSQGRAGETQYF. The CDR3 DNA sequence: TGTGCCAGCAGCCAAGGGCGGGCAGGCGAGACCCAGTACTTC.

This clone was counted a few times. The chain uses TRBV19 and TRBJ1-5; possibly TRBD1 for D (6 bases). In germline, CDR1 is LNHDA, CDR2 SQIVND (reference sequence). The V end was cut by 8 bases, the J end by 4 bases, with 15 bases between. The CDR3 extends over 14 amino acids. The CDR3 sequence: CASSRRQVNQPQHF. CDR3 DNA sequence: TGTGCCAGTTCCCGACGACAGGTAAATCAGCCCCAGCATTTT.

The V call is TRBV9, the J call TRBJ2-1, with TRBD1 matching 8 bases. The germline gives CDR1 SGDLS, CDR2 YYNGEE. With V trimmed by 4 bases and J by 2 bases, 8 bases remained unmatched. The CDR3 covers 16 residues. The CDR3 DNA reads TGTGCCAGCAGCCCTACAGGACAGGGCCCCTACAATGAGCAGTTCTTC. Translating it yields CASSPTGQGPYNEQFF.

This sequence joins TRBV29-1 and TRBJ2-1, with D perhaps TRBD2 (6 bases). From germline, CDR1 is SQVTM and CDR2 ANQGSEA. V dropped 3 bases and J dropped 8 bases, with 11 bases sitting between them. This CDR3 comprises 12 residues. The CDR3 DNA is TGCAGCGTTGATGGAGGGTCCTATGAGCAGTTCTTC. This sequence encodes CSVDGGSYEQFF.